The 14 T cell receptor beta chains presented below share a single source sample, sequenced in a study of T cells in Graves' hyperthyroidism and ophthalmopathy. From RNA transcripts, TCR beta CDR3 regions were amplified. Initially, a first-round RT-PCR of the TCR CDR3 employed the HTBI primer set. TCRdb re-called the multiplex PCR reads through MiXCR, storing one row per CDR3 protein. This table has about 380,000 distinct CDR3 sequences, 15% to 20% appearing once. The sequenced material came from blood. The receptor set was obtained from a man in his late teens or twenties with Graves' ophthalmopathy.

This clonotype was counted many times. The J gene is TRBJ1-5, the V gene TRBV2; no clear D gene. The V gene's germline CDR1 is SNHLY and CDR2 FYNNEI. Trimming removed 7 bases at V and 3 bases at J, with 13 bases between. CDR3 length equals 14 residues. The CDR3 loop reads CASTETPHNQPQHF. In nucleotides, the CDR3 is TGTGCCAGCACCGAGACACCTCACAATCAGCCCCAGCATTTT.

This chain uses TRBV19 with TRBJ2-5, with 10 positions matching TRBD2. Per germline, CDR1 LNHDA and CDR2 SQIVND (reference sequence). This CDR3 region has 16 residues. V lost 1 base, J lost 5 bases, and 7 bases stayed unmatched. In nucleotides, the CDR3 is TGTGCCAGTAGTATAGGCCCGGGTAGCGGGAGGGAGACCCAGTACTTC. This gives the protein CASSIGPGSGRETQYF.

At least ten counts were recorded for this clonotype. This CDR3 is CSANSGGEQHGYTF. CDR3 DNA: TGCAGTGCTAATTCAGGGGGCGAACAGCATGGCTACACCTTC. This chain uses TRBV20-1 with TRBJ1-2, with 8 bases that match TRBD1. The CDR3 consists of 14 residues. Germline V gene data show CDR1 as DFQATT and CDR2 as SNEGSKA (reference sequence). V lost 4 bases and J lost 6; bases outside the gene matches: 10.

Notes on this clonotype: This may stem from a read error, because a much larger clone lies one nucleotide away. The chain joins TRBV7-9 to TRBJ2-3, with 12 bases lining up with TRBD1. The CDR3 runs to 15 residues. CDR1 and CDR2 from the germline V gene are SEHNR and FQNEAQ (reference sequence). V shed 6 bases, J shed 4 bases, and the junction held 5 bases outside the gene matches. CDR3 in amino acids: CASSSGTGGPDTQYF. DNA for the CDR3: TGTGCCAGCAGTTCCGGGACAGGGGGCCCAGATACGCAGTATTTT.

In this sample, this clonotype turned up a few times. This chain's CDR3 is CASSCLRDPLMNEQFF. CDR3 nucleotide sequence: TGTGCCAGCAGCTGCCTCCGGGACCCGTTAATGAATGAGCAGTTCTTC. V gene TRBV7-2 combines with J gene TRBJ2-1, with D tentatively TRBD1 or TRBD2 (5 bases each). Germline values: CDR1 SGHTA, CDR2 FQGNSA. V lost 4 bases and J lost 7, with 20 bases in between. The CDR3 consists of 16 residues.

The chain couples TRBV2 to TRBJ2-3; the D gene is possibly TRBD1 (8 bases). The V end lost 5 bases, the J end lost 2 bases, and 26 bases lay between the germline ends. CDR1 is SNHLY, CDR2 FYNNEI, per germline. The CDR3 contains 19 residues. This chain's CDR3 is CASSTGQGWGGGATDTQYF. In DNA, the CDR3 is TGTGCCAGCAGTACAGGACAGGGTTGGGGCGGGGGTGCCACAGATACGCAGTATTTT.

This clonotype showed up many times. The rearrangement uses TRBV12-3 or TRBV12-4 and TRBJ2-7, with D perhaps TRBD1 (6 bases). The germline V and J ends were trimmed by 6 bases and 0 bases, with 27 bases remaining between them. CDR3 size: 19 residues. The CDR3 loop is CASSPRWGLAGPASYEQYF. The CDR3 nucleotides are TGTGCCAGCAGCCCGCGATGGGGGCTCGCTGGGCCGGCCTCCTACGAGCAGTACTTC.

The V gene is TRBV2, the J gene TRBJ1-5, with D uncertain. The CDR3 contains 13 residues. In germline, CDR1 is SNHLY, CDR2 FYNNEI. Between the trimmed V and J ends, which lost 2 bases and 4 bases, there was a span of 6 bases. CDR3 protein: CASSEIGNQPQHF. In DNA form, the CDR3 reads TGTGCCAGCAGTGAAATAGGGAATCAGCCCCAGCATTTT. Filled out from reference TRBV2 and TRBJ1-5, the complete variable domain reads EPEVTQTPSHQVTQMGQEVILRCVPISNHLYFYWYRQILGQKVEFLVSFYNNEISEKSEIFDDQFSVERPDGSNFTLKIRSTKLEDSAMYFCASSEIGNQPQHFGDGTRLSIL.

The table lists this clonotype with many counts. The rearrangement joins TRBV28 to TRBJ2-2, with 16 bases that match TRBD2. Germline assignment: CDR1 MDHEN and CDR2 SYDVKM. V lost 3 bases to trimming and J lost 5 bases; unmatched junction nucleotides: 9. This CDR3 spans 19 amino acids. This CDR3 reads CASSFPGTSGGEWTGELFF. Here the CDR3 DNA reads TGTGCCAGCAGTTTTCCCGGGACTAGCGGGGGGGAGTGGACCGGGGAGCTGTTTTTT.

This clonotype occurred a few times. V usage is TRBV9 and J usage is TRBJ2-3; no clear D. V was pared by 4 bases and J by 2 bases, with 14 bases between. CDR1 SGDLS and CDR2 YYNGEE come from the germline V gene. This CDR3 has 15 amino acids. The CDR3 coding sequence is TGTGCCAGCAGCCCCGGGTCAACGGACACAGATACGCAGTATTTT. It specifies CASSPGSTDTDTQYF.

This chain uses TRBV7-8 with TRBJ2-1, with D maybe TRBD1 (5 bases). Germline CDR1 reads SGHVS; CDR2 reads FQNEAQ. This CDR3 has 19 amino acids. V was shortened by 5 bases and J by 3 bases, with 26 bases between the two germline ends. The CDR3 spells CASSLKGGARMVVYNEQFF. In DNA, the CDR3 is TGTGCCAGCAGCCTAAAGGGTGGGGCTCGGATGGTGGTCTACAATGAGCAGTTCTTC.

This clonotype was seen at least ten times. CDR3 region: CASRNDRGNTEAFF. CDR3 DNA: TGTGCCAGCAGGAATGACAGGGGGAACACTGAAGCTTTCTTT. The rearrangement uses TRBV12-3 or TRBV12-4 and TRBJ1-1, with 8 bases that match TRBD1. This CDR3 region has 14 residues. After removal of 6 bases from V and 1 base from J, the junction contained 4 bases not matched to a gene.

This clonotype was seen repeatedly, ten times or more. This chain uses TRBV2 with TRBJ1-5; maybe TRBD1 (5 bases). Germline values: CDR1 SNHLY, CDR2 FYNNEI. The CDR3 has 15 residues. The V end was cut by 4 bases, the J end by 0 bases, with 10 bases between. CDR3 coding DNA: TGTGCCAGCAGTGTGTTACAGGTTAGCAATCAGCCCCAGCATTTT. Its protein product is CASSVLQVSNQPQHF.

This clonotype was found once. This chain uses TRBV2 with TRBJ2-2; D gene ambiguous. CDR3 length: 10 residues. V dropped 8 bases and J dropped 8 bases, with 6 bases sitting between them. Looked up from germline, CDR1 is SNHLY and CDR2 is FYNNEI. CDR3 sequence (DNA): TGTGCCAGCCTGGGGGGGGAGCTGTTTTTT. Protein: CASLGGELFF.